This paragraph reports one TCR beta chain. Per the original methods: Amplification of reference gene primers was used by the study to estimate nucleated cell counts. TCRdb's table, derived via immunoSEQ multiplex PCR, lists solely in-frame clones and lacks some. Clone size and V and J calls were adopted from that table, with D and trimming inferred from the DNA. The sample records over 300,000 clones, about 89% being singletons. These data come from a study of blood T cell repertoires in COVID-19. Looking at the study overall: The United States, Italy and Spain provided the acute and convalescent COVID-19 samples. T cells, B-cell-depleted T cells, or PBMCs supplied cDNA or gDNA.

Germline values: CDR1 MNHEY, CDR2 SMNVEV (reference sequence). V lost 5 bases to trimming and J lost 8 bases, with 18 bases between them. The CDR3 loop spans 15 amino acids. The sequence derives from a man younger than 30 who had recovered from COVID-19. The sequencing input was peripheral blood. The chain joins TRBV27 to TRBJ1-4; D unresolved. The CDR3 here is CASSSDGRRGEKLFF. The CDR3 nucleotides are TGTGCCAGCAGTAGTGACGGGAGGCGAGGGGAAAAACTGTTTTTT.